This entry is about one T cell receptor (beta chain). Its target antigen remains unknown. Base qualities are missing; no much larger clone stands one base away. The entire isolated RNA was reverse transcribed using the High Capacity cDNA Reverse Transcription Kit, and thus expressed TCRB transcripts were sequenced. Deep immunoSEQ sequencing was applied to naive, central memory and regulatory T cell samples, giving an average of roughly 3.5 million total reads per sample. Sorted cells were lysed in RLT buffer and RNA was extracted with DNase-treated RNeasy Micro or Mini kits, depending on cell number. Each cell subset was processed separately to prevent cross-contamination, with patient and healthy donor samples processed together. The immunoSEQ multiplex PCR was used to amplify TCRB sequences from cDNA, yielding 87-bp fragments that span the CDR3 region. The amplicons were sequenced using the Illumina HiSeq platform. Under the source paper's analysis protocol: PCR bias was computationally corrected using synthetic template baselines, reads within Hamming distance 2 were collapsed, and singletons that could not be merged were discarded. By aligning reads against IMGT, V, D and J genes, CDR3 length, and insertions or deletions at six rearrangement sites were assigned. Clonotype counts were normalized to sorted cell number within each subset before computing true diversity and Gini coefficients with the tcR R package. The overlap coefficient, calculated on TCRB nucleotide sequences, was used to measure repertoire sharing. As a proxy for the pre-selection repertoire, out-of-frame TCRB sequences from naive cells were analyzed. TCRdb holds this immuneACCESS table with in-frame rearrangements only. Some clones are missing; in checked studies, unresolved V genes explain under half, and the rest has no known cause. The DNA gave D and trimming, while V, J and clone size come from that table. Counted in this sample were over 700,000 clones; roughly 16% of them appeared once. Together, the top ten hold 0.023% of the sample.

Each donor gave one peripheral blood draw, roughly 0.12 L on average, collected into heparinised tubes. Naive, central memory, regulatory and stem cell-like memory CD4+ T cells were sorted on a BD FACSAria II using a panel including CD45RO, CCR7, CD25, CD127, CD95 and CD27. A purity above 98% was achieved for all sorted populations. PBMCs were isolated immediately by Lymphoprep density gradient centrifugation and stained directly without culture. To minimize batch effects, samples were stained and sorted in pairs, one healthy donor with one patient per experiment. CDR1 and CDR2 are drawn from the germline V gene (reference sequence): SEHNR, FQNEAQ. Including cysteine and phenylalanine, the CDR3 has 18 amino acids. Only the CDR3 part of the read is kept: 54 bases, read in frame from the first base. V loses 2 bases at its end and J loses 6 bases; junction bases beyond the gene matches: 14. This sample stems from a study of beta chain features in type 1 diabetes (dated by TCRdb to about 2018). Background on the whole study: Mean age, gender distribution, total cell number and subset yield did not differ between patients and healthy donors. A total of over 95,000,000 sorted cells were examined across all samples, and RNA yield correlated strongly with the number of cells per subset. The study compared TCRB repertoires of sorted circulating CD4+ T cell subsets between recently diagnosed type 1 diabetes patients and matched healthy donors. Whereas all 28 donors provided naive and central memory subsets, regulatory and stem cell-like memory subsets were isolated from just 8 patients and about 8 healthy donors. What the research found in general, with its limitations: At VDJ recombination sites, type 1 diabetes patients had fewer insertions and more deleted nucleotides, which implies abnormalities in thymic rearrangement. A moderate but significant shortening of TCRB CDR3 length was observed in type 1 diabetes patients in all four CD4+ subsets. Because cDNA was sequenced instead of genomic DNA, highly expressing activated cells could be over-represented, though the groups showed no difference in activation or CD3 levels. The naive, central memory and regulatory TCRB repertoires appeared to resemble one another more closely among patients than among healthy donors. Because the HLA sub-analyses included only small numbers of individuals, any influence of HLA type on TCRB rearrangement was left unresolved. PCR might favor shorter templates, but patient and control samples were amplified and corrected together, so any skew would affect both groups equally.

The sequencing input was naive CD4+ T cells from blood. What the cell subset or site label conveys for this sample: true naive CD4+ T cells. This TCR came from a woman between 18 and 30 years old in good health. The chain is assembled from TRBV7-9 and TRBJ2-3, with TRBD2 identical over 10 junction bases. The CDR3 in this case is CASSLRPGGLAGEDTQYF. The nucleotide sequence reads TGTGCCAGCAGCTTAAGGCCGGGTGGGCTAGCGGGAGAGGATACGCAGTATTTT. The variable domain in full, with residues beyond the CDR3 obtained from the reference TRBV7-9 and TRBJ2-3 genes, is DTGVSQNPRHKITKRGQNVTFRCDPISEHNRLYWYRQTLGQGPEFLTYFQNEAQLEKSRLLSDRFSAERPKGSFSTLEIQRTEQGDSAMYLCASSLRPGGLAGEDTQYFGPGTRLTVL.